This TCR beta chain was found in a study of blood T cell repertoires in COVID-19. Looked up from germline, CDR1 is SGHNT and CDR2 is YYREEE (reference sequence). The junction had 8 bases not matched to a gene; V was cut back by 4 bases and J by 2 bases. The CDR3 is 15 residues long. Assay: immunoSEQ multiplex PCR; the TCRdb copy retains only in-frame clones and omits some. The data show about 210,000 clones, with 82% seen just once and approximately 12% held by the top ten. This TCR was sampled from a woman in her thirties or forties with acute or convalescent COVID-19. The sequenced material came from peripheral blood. The V call is TRBV5-4, the J call TRBJ1-1; 7 positions agree with TRBD1. In DNA form, the CDR3 reads TGTGCCAGCAGCCCAGGGGGAACGGGCAACACTGAAGCTTTCTTT. Translating gives CASSPGGTGNTEAFF. The whole variable domain, remainder taken from reference TRBV5-4 and TRBJ1-1, is ETGVTQSPTHLIKTRGQQVTLRCSSQSGHNTVSWYQQALGQGPQFIFQYYREEENGRGNFPPRFSGLQFPNYSSELNVNALELDDSALYLCASSPGGTGNTEAFFGQGTRLTVV.